This T cell receptor (beta chain) was documented in a study of spatial heterogeneity in lung cancer. Time point specified: sample taken at primary tumor resection. A total of roughly 72 untreated early-stage non-small cell lung cancer patients served as donors. The sequenced material consisted of unsorted whole RNA from tumor, nontumor lung or frozen PBMC. By sample share, this clonotype is large (0.1 to 1%). Its antigen is still unknown. The library was designed around alpha chains, so this beta chain is a stray read whose abundance carries little weight. Study-level points and caveats: Mutation counts in tumors were tracked by counts of expanded intratumoral alpha and beta TCRs. Estimated TCR-seq coverage of tumor T cells was only around 7% for alpha chains. For beta chains, the corresponding estimate was around 14%.

V dropped 4 bases and J dropped 6 bases, with 13 bases sitting between them. Germline-derived CDR1 and CDR2 are MNHEY and SVGEGT. The CDR3 has 13 residues. Each TCR cDNA molecule bore a unique molecular identifier. TCRdb itself ran the 5' RACE reads through MiXCR, one entry per CDR3 protein. Among 9,500 or so distinct CDR3 sequences listed, 12% were seen once. The specimen comprised lung tumor tissue, sampled at surgery. This TCR was sampled from a male donor with early-stage non-small cell lung cancer. This chain uses TRBV6-2 or TRBV6-3 with TRBJ2-7; D possibly matches TRBD1 or TRBD2 (5 bases each). CDR3: CASSFAGTGEQYF. CDR3 nucleotide sequence: TGTGCCAGCAGTTTTGCCGGGACGGGCGAGCAGTACTTC.